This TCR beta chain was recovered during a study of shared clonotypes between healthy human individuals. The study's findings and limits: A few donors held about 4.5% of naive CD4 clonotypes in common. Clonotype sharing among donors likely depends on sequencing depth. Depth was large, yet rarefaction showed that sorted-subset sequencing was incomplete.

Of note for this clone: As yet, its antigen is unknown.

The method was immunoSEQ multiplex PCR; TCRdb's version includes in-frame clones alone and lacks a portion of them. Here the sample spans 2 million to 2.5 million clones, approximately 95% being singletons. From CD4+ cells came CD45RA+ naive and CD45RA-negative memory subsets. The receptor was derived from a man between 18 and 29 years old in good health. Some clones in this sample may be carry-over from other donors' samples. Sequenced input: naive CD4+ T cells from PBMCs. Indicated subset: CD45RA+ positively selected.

CDR3 region: CARSCWDRKETQYF. The DNA of the CDR3 is TGTGCCAGAAGCTGCTGGGACCGAAAAGAGACCCAGTACTTC. The chain carries TRBV5-3 and TRBJ2-5; D is perhaps TRBD1 or TRBD2 (5 bases each). TRBV5-3 is an open reading frame, and its role is uncertain. The CDR3 runs 14 residues. Trimming removed 3 bases from V and 3 bases from J, with 12 bases in between.